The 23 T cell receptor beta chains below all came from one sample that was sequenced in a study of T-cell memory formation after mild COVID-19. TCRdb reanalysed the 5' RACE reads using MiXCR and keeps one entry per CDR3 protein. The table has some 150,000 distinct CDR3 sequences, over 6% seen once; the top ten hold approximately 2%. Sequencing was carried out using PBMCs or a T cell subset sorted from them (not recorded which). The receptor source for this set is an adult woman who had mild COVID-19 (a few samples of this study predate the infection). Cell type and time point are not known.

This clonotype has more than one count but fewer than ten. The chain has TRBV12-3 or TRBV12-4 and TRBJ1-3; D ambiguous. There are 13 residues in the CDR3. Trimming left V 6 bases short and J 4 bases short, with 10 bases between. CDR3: CASSTNFGNTIYF. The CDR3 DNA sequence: TGTGCCAGCAGCACCAATTTCGGAAACACCATATATTTT.

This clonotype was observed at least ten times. The CDR3 DNA reads TGCGCCAGCAGCTTGGCCCTGGGCCAGCCCCAGCATTTT. Protein product: CASSLALGQPQHF. The gene calls are TRBV5-1 and TRBJ1-5; D ambiguous. CDR1 is SGHRS, CDR2 YFSETQ, per germline. The CDR3 has 13 residues. V was shortened by 0 bases and J by 7 bases, with 8 bases between the two germline ends.

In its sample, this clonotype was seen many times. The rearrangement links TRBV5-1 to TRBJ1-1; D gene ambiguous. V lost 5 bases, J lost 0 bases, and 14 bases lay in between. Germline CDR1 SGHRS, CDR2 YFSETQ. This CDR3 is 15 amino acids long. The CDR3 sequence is CASRSGNGLNTEAFF. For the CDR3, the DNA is TGCGCCAGCAGGTCCGGGAACGGATTGAACACTGAAGCTTTCTTT. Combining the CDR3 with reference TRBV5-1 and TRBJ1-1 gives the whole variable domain KAGVTQTPRYLIKTRGQQVTLSCSPISGHRSVSWYQQTPGQGLQFLFEYFSETQRNKGNFPGRFSGRQFSNSRSEMNVSTLELGDSALYLCASRSGNGLNTEAFFGQGTRLTVV.

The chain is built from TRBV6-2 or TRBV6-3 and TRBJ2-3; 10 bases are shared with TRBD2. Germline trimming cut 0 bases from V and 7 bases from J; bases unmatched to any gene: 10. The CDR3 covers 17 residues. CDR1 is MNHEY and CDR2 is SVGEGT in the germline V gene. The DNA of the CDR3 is TGTGCCAGCAGTTACTCGACCCTAGCGGGAGTGAGAAATACGCAGTATTTT. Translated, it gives CASSYSTLAGVRNTQYF.

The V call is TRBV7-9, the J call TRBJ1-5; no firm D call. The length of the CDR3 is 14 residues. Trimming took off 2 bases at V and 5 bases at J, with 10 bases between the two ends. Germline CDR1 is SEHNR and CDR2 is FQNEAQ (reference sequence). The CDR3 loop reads CASSLLSADQPQHF. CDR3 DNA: TGTGCCAGCAGCTTATTATCGGCAGATCAGCCCCAGCATTTT.

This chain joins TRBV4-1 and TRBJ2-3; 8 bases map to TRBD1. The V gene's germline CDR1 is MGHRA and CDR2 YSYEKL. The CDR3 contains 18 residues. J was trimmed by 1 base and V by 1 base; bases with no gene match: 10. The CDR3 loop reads CASSQGQNTGGGTDTQYF. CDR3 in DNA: TGCGCCAGCAGCCAAGGCCAAAACACAGGGGGTGGCACAGATACGCAGTATTTT.

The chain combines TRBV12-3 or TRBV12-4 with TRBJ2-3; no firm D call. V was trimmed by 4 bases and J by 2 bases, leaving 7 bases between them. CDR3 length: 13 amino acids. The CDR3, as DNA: TGTGCCAGCAGTTGGGTAGACACAGATACGCAGTATTTT. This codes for CASSWVDTDTQYF.

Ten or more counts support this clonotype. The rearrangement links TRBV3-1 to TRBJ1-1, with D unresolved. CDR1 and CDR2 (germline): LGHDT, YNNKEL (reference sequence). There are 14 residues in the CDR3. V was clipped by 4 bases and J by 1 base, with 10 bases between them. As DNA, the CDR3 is TGTGCCAGCAGCCCACCCGTATCGAACACTGAAGCTTTCTTT. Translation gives CASSPPVSNTEAFF. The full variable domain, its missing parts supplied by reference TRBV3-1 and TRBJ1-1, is DTAVSQTPKYLVTQMGNDKSIKCEQNLGHDTMYWYKQDSKKFLKIMFSYNNKELIINETVPNRFSPKSPDKAHLNLHINSLELGDSAVYFCASSPPVSNTEAFFGQGTRLTVV.

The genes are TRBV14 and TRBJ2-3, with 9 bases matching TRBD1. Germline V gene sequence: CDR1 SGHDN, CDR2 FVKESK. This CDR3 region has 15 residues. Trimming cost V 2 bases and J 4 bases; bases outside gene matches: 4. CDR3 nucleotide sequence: TGTGCCAGCAGCCAAAGGACAGGGGCTCCAGATACGCAGTATTTT. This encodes CASSQRTGAPDTQYF.

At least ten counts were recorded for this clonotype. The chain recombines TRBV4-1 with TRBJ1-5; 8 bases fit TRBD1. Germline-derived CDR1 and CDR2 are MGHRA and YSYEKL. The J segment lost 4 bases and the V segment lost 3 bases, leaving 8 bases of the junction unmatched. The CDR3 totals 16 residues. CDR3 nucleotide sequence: TGCGCCAGCAGCCACCAAGGACAGGGAAGTAATCAGCCCCAGCATTTT. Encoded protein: CASSHQGQGSNQPQHF.

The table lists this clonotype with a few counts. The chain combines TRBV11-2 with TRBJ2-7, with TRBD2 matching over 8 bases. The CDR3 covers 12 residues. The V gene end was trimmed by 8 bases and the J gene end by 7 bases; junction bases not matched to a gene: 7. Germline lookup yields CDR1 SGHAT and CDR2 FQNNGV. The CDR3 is CASSRGGIEQYF. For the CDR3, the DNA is TGTGCCAGCTCCCGGGGGGGAATAGAGCAGTACTTC.

DNA of the CDR3: TGCGCCAGCAGCCAACGGCGGGAGACCTACGAGCAGTACTTC. Residues: CASSQRRETYEQYF. The chain has TRBV4-3 and TRBJ2-7; 7 positions agree with TRBD2. Germline V lookup: CDR1 LGHNA, CDR2 YSLEER. This CDR3 spans 14 amino acids. The ends lost 2 bases at V and 2 bases at J; junction bases unmatched: 3.

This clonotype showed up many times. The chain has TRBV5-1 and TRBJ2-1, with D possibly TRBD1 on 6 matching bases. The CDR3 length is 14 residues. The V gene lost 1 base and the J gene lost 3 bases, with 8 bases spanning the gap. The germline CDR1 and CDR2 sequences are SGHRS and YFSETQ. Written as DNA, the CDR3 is TGCGCCAGCAGCTTGACAGGGAACTACAATGAGCAGTTCTTC. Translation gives CASSLTGNYNEQFF.

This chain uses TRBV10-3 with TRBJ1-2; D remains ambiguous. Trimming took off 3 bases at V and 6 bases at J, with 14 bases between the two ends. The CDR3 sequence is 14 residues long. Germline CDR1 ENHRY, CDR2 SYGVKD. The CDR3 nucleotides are TGTGCCATCAGTGAAACCACGGCCTTAAATGGCTACACCTTC. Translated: CAISETTALNGYTF.

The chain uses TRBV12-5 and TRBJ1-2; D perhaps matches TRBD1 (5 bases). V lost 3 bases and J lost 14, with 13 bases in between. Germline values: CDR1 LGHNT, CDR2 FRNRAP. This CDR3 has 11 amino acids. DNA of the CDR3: TGTGCTAGTGGTTTCGCCGGGGGGGAAACCTTC. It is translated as CASGFAGGETF. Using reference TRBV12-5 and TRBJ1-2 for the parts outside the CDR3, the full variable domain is DARVTQTPRHKVTEMGQEVTMRCQPILGHNTVFWYRQTMMQGLELLAYFRNRAPLDDSGMPKDRFSAEMPDATLATLKIQPSEPRDSAVYFCASGFAGGETFGSGTRLTVV.

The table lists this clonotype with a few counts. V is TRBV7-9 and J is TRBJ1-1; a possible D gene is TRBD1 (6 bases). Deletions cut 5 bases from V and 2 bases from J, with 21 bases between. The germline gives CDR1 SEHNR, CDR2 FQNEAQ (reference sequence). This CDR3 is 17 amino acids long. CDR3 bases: TGTGCCAGCAGCCTAGGGGCGTGGGGGGCCCCTAACACTGAAGCTTTCTTT. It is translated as CASSLGAWGAPNTEAFF.

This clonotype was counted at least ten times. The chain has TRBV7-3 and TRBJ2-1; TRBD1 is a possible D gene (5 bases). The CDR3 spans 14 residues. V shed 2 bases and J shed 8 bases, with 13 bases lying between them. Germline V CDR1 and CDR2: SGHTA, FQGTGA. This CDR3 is CASSLFRGDYEQFF. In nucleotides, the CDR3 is TGTGCCAGCAGCTTATTTAGGGGCGACTATGAGCAGTTCTTC.

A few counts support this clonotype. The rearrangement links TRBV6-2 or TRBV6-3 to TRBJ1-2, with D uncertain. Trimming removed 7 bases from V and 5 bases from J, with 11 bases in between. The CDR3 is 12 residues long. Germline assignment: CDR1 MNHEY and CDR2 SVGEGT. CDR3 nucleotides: TGTGCCAGCACCCCTCAAGGATATGGCTACACCTTC. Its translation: CASTPQGYGYTF.

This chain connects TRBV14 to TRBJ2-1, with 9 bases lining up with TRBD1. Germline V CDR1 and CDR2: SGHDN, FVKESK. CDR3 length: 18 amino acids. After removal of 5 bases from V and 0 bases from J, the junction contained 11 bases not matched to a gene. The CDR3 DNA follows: TGTGCCAGCAGCTACCGGGACAGGGTACGAGGCTCCTACAATGAGCAGTTCTTC. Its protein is CASSYRDRVRGSYNEQFF.

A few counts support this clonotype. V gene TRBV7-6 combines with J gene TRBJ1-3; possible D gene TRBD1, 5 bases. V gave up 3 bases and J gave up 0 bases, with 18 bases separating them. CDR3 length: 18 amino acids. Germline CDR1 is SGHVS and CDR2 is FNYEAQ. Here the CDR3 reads CASSFYDSLRSSGNTIYF. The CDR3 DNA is TGTGCCAGCAGCTTTTATGACAGTCTAAGGTCCTCTGGAAACACCATATATTTT. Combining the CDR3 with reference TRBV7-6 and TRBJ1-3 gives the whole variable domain GAGVSQSPRYKVTKRGQDVALRCDPISGHVSLYWYRQALGQGPEFLTYFNYEAQQDKSGLPNDRFSAERPEGSISTLTIQRTEQRDSAMYRCASSFYDSLRSSGNTIYFGEGSWLTVV.

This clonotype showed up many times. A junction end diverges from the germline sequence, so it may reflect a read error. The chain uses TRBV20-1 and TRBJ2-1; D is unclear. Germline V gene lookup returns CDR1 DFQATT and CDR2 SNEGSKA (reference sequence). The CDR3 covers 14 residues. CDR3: CIARRADLYNEQFF. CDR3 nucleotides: TGCATTGCTAGAAGGGCGGACCTATACAATGAGCAGTTCTTC.

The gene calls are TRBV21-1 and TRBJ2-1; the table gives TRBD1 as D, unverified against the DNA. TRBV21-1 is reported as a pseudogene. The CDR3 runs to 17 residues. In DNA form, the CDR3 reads TGTGCCAGCGTGGGGACAGGGGGTCCTCCCGGGAGTATTCTCGAGTTCTTC. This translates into CASVGTGGPPGSILEFF.

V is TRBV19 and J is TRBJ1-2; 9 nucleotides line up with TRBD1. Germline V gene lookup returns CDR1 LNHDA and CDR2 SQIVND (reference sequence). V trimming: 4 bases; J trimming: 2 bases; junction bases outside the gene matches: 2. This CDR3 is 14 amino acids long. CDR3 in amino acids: CASSTDRGNYGYTF. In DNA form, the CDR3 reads TGTGCCAGTAGTACGGACAGGGGAAACTATGGCTACACCTTC.